This T cell receptor (beta chain) was retrieved from a study of patients and donors after allogeneic stem cell transplantation. This clonotype was found a few times. TCRdb processed the RT-PCR reads anew with MiXCR; each CDR3 protein has one entry. The repertoire holds 190,000 or so distinct CDR3 sequences, with around two fifths as singletons. Germline trimming cut 6 bases from V and 1 base from J; bases unmatched to any gene: 8. This CDR3 region has 16 residues. The V gene is TRBV12-3 or TRBV12-4, the J gene TRBJ2-1; 8 positions agree with TRBD2. The sequence came from a human donor who was either an allogeneic HSCT recipient or a stem cell or donor lymphocyte infusion donor (not recorded which). It is not recorded whose cells these are; they may come from a transplant donor. The source material was blood, either unsorted or a sorted T cell fraction (not recorded which). CDR3 in amino acids: CASRSRGGGSYNEQFF. The CDR3 DNA is TGTGCCAGCAGGTCTCGGGGGGGAGGGTCCTACAATGAGCAGTTCTTC.